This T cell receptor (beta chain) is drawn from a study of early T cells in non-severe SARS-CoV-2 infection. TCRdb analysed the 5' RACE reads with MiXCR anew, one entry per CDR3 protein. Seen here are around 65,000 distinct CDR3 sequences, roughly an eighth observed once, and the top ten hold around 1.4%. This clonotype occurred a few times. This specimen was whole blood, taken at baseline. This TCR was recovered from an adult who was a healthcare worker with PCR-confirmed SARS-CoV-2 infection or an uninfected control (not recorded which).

The CDR3 loop is CASSFQGDQPQHF. CDR3 DNA: TGTGCCAGCAGCTTCCAGGGAGATCAGCCCCAGCATTTT. The chain couples TRBV7-2 to TRBJ1-5; tentative D call: TRBD1 (5 bases). The V gene lost 3 bases and the J gene lost 5 bases, with 8 bases spanning the gap. This CDR3 has 13 amino acids. The germline CDR1 and CDR2 sequences are SGHTA and FQGNSA.